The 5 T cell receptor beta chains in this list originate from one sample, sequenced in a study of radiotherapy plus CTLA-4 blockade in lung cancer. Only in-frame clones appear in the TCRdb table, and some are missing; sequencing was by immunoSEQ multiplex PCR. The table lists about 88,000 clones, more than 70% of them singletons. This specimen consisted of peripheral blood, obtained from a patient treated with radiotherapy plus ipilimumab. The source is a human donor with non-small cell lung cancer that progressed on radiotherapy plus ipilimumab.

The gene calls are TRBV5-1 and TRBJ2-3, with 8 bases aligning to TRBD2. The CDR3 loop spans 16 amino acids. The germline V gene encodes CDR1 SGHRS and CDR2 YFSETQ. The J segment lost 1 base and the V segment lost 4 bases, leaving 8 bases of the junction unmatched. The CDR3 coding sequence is TGCGCCAGCAGCGCGGGGGGTAGCCGGGGCACAGATACGCAGTATTTT. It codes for CASSAGGSRGTDTQYF.

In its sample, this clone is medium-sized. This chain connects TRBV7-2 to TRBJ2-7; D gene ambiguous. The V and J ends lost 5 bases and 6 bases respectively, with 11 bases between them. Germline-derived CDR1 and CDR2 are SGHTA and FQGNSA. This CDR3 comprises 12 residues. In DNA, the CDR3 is TGTGCCAGCAGCCCCGTGGGCGGCGAGCAGTACTTC. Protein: CASSPVGGEQYF. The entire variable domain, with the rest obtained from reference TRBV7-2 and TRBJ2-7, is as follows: GAGVSQSPSNKVTEKGKDVELRCDPISGHTALYWYRQSLGQGLEFLIYFQGNSAPDKSGLPSDRFSAERTGGSVSTLTIQRTQQEDSAVYLCASSPVGGEQYFGPGTRLTVT.

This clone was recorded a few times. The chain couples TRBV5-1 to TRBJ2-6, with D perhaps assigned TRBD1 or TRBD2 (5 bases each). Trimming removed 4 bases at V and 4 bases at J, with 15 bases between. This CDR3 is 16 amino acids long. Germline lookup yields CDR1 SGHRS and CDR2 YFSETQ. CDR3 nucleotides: TGCGCCAGCAGCCCGGGGTTGGGGGAAGGGGCCAACGTCCTGACTTTC. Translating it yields CASSPGLGEGANVLTF.

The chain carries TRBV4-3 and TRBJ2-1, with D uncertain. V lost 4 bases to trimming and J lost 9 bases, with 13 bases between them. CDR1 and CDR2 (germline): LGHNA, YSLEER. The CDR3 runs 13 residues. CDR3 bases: TGCGCCAGCAGCCCAGAAGGTTGGAGTGAGCAGTTCTTC. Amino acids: CASSPEGWSEQFF.

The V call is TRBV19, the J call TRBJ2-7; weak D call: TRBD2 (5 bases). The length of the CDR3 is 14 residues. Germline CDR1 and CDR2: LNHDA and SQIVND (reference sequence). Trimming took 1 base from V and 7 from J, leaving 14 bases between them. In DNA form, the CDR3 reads TGTGCCAGTAGTATAGGTAGGAGCCCGGGGGAGCAGTACTTC. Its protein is CASSIGRSPGEQYF.